The sequence of this TCR beta chain was determined in a study of blood T cell repertoires in COVID-19. As for the study in general: The United States, Italy and Spain supplied acute and convalescent COVID-19 samples.

In the original processing: Amplification from reference gene primers served as the basis for estimated nucleated cell counts. The repertoire was sequenced with immunoSEQ multiplex PCR; TCRdb's copy has only in-frame clones and lacks some. V and J calls and clone size follow that table, whereas D and trimming were derived from the DNA. The data contain 150,000 to 180,000 clones, more than 65% of them singletons. Material: peripheral blood. The sequence derives from a woman in her forties or fifties with acute or convalescent COVID-19.

The CDR3 spells CASSDTRQGTNYGYTF. CDR3 nucleotide sequence: TGTGCCAGCAGCGACACGCGACAGGGTACTAACTATGGCTACACCTTC. The V call is TRBV2, the J call TRBJ1-2, with 7 bases that match TRBD1. Trimming took 6 bases from V and 0 from J; bases not matched to a gene: 10. The CDR3 consists of 16 residues. Germline CDR1 reads SNHLY; CDR2 reads FYNNEI.